These 27 T cell receptor beta chains were all obtained from the same sample, sequenced in a study of T cells in Graves' hyperthyroidism and ophthalmopathy. Template material for amplifying TCR beta CDR3 regions consisted of RNA transcripts. The HTBI set primed first-round TCR CDR3 RT-PCR. MiXCR was run by TCRdb on the multiplex PCR reads, yielding one entry per CDR3 protein. This sample has about 640,000 distinct CDR3 sequences, with less than 25% found just once. What was sequenced was blood. Receptors originate from a man in his thirties or forties with Graves' ophthalmopathy.

The chain couples TRBV20-1 to TRBJ1-6, with D possibly being TRBD1 (6 bases). Germline loops: CDR1 DFQATT, CDR2 SNEGSKA (reference sequence). The CDR3 totals 17 residues. Trimming pared 1 base from V and 10 bases from J, leaving 23 bases between. The CDR3 protein is CSARVGGNLRLRSPLHF. CDR3 coding DNA: TGCAGTGCTAGAGTAGGGGGGAATCTCCGTTTAAGGTCACCCCTCCACTTT.

This clonotype showed up many times. The chain recombines TRBV28 with TRBJ1-1, with D possibly TRBD1 on 5 matching bases. The V and J ends lost 2 bases and 0 bases respectively, with 13 bases between them. Germline values: CDR1 MDHEN, CDR2 SYDVKM. The CDR3 sequence is 16 residues long. Here the CDR3 reads CASSLTPGRLNTEAFF. The CDR3 coding sequence is TGTGCCAGCAGTTTAACGCCAGGGAGGTTGAACACTGAAGCTTTCTTT. Full variable domain (remainder filled in from reference TRBV28 and TRBJ1-1): DVKVTQSSRYLVKRTGEKVFLECVQDMDHENMFWYRQDPGLGLRLIYFSYDVKMKEKGDIPEGYSVSREKKERFSLILESASTNQTSMYLCASSLTPGRLNTEAFFGQGTRLTVV.

V usage is TRBV6-4 and J usage is TRBJ2-1; D may be TRBD2 (5 bases). V lost 3 bases to trimming and J lost 6 bases, with 9 bases between them. The CDR3 is made up of 13 amino acids. Germline assignment: CDR1 MRHNA and CDR2 SNTAGT. The CDR3 DNA follows: TGTGCCAGCAGTGAAGGGAGAATCAATGAGCAGTTCTTC. This gives the protein CASSEGRINEQFF.

This clonotype was recorded a few times. The chain combines TRBV7-9 with TRBJ2-7; 7 bases line up with TRBD1. Germline V gives CDR1 SEHNR, CDR2 FQNEAQ (reference sequence). V was clipped by 4 bases and J by 8 bases; unmatched bases: 5. This CDR3 contains 12 residues. CDR3 nucleotide sequence: TGTGCCAGCAGCTACGCAGGGGGTAAGCAGTACTTC. Translation: CASSYAGGKQYF.

This chain connects TRBV2 to TRBJ1-5, with D perhaps matching TRBD1 (5 bases). CDR1 is SNHLY and CDR2 is FYNNEI in the germline V gene. This CDR3 region has 17 residues. Trimming removed 3 bases at V and 0 bases at J, with 15 bases between. The CDR3 is CASSEMDRDHSNQPQHF. CDR3 DNA sequence: TGTGCCAGCAGTGAGATGGATAGGGACCATAGCAATCAGCCCCAGCATTTT.

This clonotype was detected many times. This chain joins TRBV18 and TRBJ1-1; D unclear. Between the trimmed V and J ends, which lost 2 bases and 0 bases, there was a span of 10 bases. The CDR3 runs 15 residues. Germline CDR1 reads KGHSH; CDR2 reads LQKENI. The CDR3 nucleotides read TGTGCCAGCTCACCAAACTCGGGTGTGAACACTGAAGCTTTCTTT. It is translated as CASSPNSGVNTEAFF.

This clonotype occurred many times. The CDR3 nucleotides are TGCAGTGCTAGGGCCCCCGGTAGCAAAGGGACCTACGAGCAGTACTTC. Its translation: CSARAPGSKGTYEQYF. The chain joins TRBV20-1 to TRBJ2-7; D remains unclear. The CDR3 has 16 residues. Germline V gene sequence: CDR1 DFQATT, CDR2 SNEGSKA (reference sequence). The V gene lost 3 bases and the J gene lost 2 bases, with 20 bases spanning the gap.

In its sample, this clonotype was seen a few times. The genes are TRBV28 and TRBJ2-7, with TRBD1 identical over 8 bases. CDR3 length: 15 amino acids. The V gene's germline CDR1 is MDHEN and CDR2 SYDVKM. Trimming at V came to 6 bases and at J to 0 bases, leaving 7 bases not matched to a gene. CDR3 region: CASRPTGARSYEQYF. The CDR3 nucleotides read TGTGCCAGCAGACCGACAGGGGCCCGCTCCTACGAGCAGTACTTC.

This clonotype was observed a few times. The genes are TRBV2 and TRBJ2-1; TRBD2 agrees at 16 bases. Germline lookup yields CDR1 SNHLY and CDR2 FYNNEI. The length of the CDR3 is 20 residues. The junction had 14 bases not matched to a gene; V was cut back by 2 bases and J by 7 bases. This chain's CDR3 is CASSERRTGLAGGPRNEQFF. The CDR3 DNA is TGTGCCAGCAGTGAAAGGAGAACGGGACTAGCGGGAGGGCCGAGGAATGAGCAGTTCTTC.

This sequence joins TRBV27 and TRBJ1-5; 9 bases line up with TRBD1. The CDR3 is 13 residues long. Germline V CDR1 and CDR2: MNHEY, SMNVEV (reference sequence). Trimming at V came to 5 bases and at J to 9 bases, leaving 5 bases not matched to a gene. The CDR3 region is CASSPGTGLPQHF. In nucleotides, the CDR3 is TGTGCCAGCAGTCCCGGGACAGGGTTGCCCCAGCATTTT.

This clonotype was detected only a few times. The rearrangement links TRBV7-3 to TRBJ2-1; 9 nucleotides match TRBD1. Germline-derived CDR1 and CDR2 are SGHTA and FQGTGA. V gave up 7 bases and J gave up 5 bases; unmatched junction bases: 9. The CDR3 runs 15 residues. CDR3: CASNAPGQGHNEQFF. CDR3 coding DNA: TGTGCCAGCAACGCCCCGGGACAGGGCCACAATGAGCAGTTCTTC. Full variable domain (missing parts from reference TRBV7-3 and TRBJ2-1): GAGVSQTPSNKVTEKGKYVELRCDPISGHTALYWYRQSLGQGPEFLIYFQGTGAADDSGLPNDRFFAVRPEGSVSTLKIQRTERGDSAVYLCASNAPGQGHNEQFFGPGTRLTVL.

The chain uses TRBV30 and TRBJ2-1; 8 bases line up with TRBD2. Germline CDR1 reads GTSNPN; CDR2 reads SVGIG (reference sequence). This CDR3 has 13 residues. The V gene end was trimmed by 8 bases and the J gene end by 2 bases; junction bases not matched to a gene: 5. The DNA of the CDR3 is TGTGCCCTCGGGAGGGGCACCTACAATGAGCAGTTCTTC. It codes for CALGRGTYNEQFF.

The CDR3 sequence is CASNIGGGSNQPQHF. The CDR3 DNA reads TGTGCCAGCAACATAGGGGGGGGGAGCAATCAGCCCCAGCATTTT. The chain joins TRBV6-2 or TRBV6-3 to TRBJ1-5; the D gene is possibly TRBD1 (6 bases). The ends were cut back, 7 bases at V and 1 base at J, with 14 bases in the middle. This CDR3 spans 15 amino acids. Per germline, CDR1 MNHEY and CDR2 SVGEGT.

This clonotype was counted many times. The V call is TRBV12-3 or TRBV12-4, the J call TRBJ1-4; no clear D. The CDR3 is 11 amino acids. Deletions cut 4 bases from V and 7 bases from J, with 4 bases between. CDR3 loop: CASSYGEKLFF. CDR3 sequence (DNA): TGTGCCAGCAGTTACGGTGAAAAACTGTTTTTT.

This clonotype was seen many times. This chain connects TRBV2 to TRBJ1-6; D gene unclear. Per germline, CDR1 SNHLY and CDR2 FYNNEI. V dropped 6 bases and J dropped 7 bases, with 19 bases sitting between them. CDR3 size: 16 residues. This chain's CDR3 is CASRGTRPAKNSPLHF. DNA of the CDR3: TGTGCCAGCAGGGGAACAAGGCCGGCGAAGAATTCACCCCTCCACTTT.

J is TRBJ1-5 and V is TRBV20-1; 9 nucleotides align to TRBD1. Per the germline V gene, CDR1 is DFQATT and CDR2 is SNEGSKA (reference sequence). The CDR3 is 14 amino acids. The V and J ends lost 4 bases and 4 bases, in that order; junction bases with no gene match: 5. Written as DNA, the CDR3 is TGCAGTGCTATAAGGGACAGGGCTAATCAGCCCCAGCATTTT. Protein product: CSAIRDRANQPQHF.

This clonotype appeared a few times. V is TRBV29-1 and J is TRBJ1-1; TRBD1 might be the D (5 bases). CDR1 and CDR2 from the germline V gene are SQVTM and ANQGSEA. Trimming pared 3 bases from V and 2 bases from J, leaving 10 bases between. The CDR3 contains 13 residues. The CDR3 nucleotides read TGCAGCGTTGATAACAGGATAAACACTGAAGCTTTCTTT. This codes for CSVDNRINTEAFF. Full variable domain (remainder filled in from reference TRBV29-1 and TRBJ1-1): SAVISQKPSRDICQRGTSLTIQCQVDSQVTMMFWYRQQPGQSLTLIATANQGSEATYESGFVIDKFPISRPNLTFSTLTVSNMSPEDSSIYLCSVDNRINTEAFFGQGTRLTVV.

This clonotype turned up a few times. The chain combines TRBV10-1 with TRBJ2-3; 14 bases match TRBD2. After removal of 8 bases from V and 0 bases from J, the junction contained 13 bases not matched to a gene. The CDR3 sequence is 19 residues long. Germline-derived CDR1 and CDR2 are WNHNN and SYGVQD (reference sequence). The chain's CDR3 is CASRTGLAGVGSSTDTQYF. CDR3 nucleotide sequence: TGCGCCAGCCGTACGGGACTAGCGGGAGTGGGAAGTAGCACAGATACGCAGTATTTT.

V gene TRBV12-3 or TRBV12-4 combines with J gene TRBJ2-2; D may be TRBD2 (6 bases). The CDR3 length is 16 residues. The V and J ends lost 0 bases and 0 bases respectively, with 8 bases between them. The CDR3 DNA follows: TGTGCCAGCAGTTTAGCGGGAGGAACGAACACCGGGGAGCTGTTTTTT. Its translation is CASSLAGGTNTGELFF.

This clonotype came up many times. The rearrangement joins TRBV30 to TRBJ1-2; TRBD1 is a possible D gene (5 bases). CDR1 and CDR2 from the germline V gene are GTSNPN and SVGIG (reference sequence). With 0 bases removed from V and 8 bases from J, the gap between germline ends came to 10 bases. The CDR3 loop spans 12 amino acids. The CDR3 nucleotides are TGTGCCTGGAGTGTGACGAGGGACGGCTACACCTTC. Encoded protein: CAWSVTRDGYTF.

The rearrangement links TRBV12-3 or TRBV12-4 to TRBJ2-2, with D hard to call. This CDR3 comprises 15 residues. V lost 0 bases and J 4 bases, leaving 9 bases between the germline ends. Here the CDR3 reads CASSLAWQSTGELFF. CDR3 sequence (DNA): TGTGCCAGCAGTTTAGCATGGCAGTCCACCGGGGAGCTGTTTTTT.

The sample holds many counts of this clonotype. The chain joins TRBV5-8 to TRBJ1-5; unclear D gene. CDR3 length: 14 residues. The germline CDR1 and CDR2 sequences are SGHTS and YDEGEE. With 1 base removed from V and 4 bases from J, the gap between germline ends came to 9 bases. CDR3 DNA: TGTGCCAGCAGCTTGATCGCCGCGAATCAGCCCCAGCATTTT. Protein: CASSLIAANQPQHF.

V usage is TRBV12-3 or TRBV12-4 and J usage is TRBJ2-4; 8 nucleotides line up with TRBD2. The CDR3 runs 13 residues. The junction had 3 bases not matched to a gene; V was cut back by 5 bases and J by 6 bases. CDR3 sequence: CASSRTSRNIQYF. CDR3 nucleotides: TGTGCCAGCAGTCGGACTAGCCGAAACATTCAGTACTTC.

This rearrangement joins TRBV5-4 to TRBJ2-4; 7 bases agree with TRBD1. J was trimmed by 7 bases and V by 4 bases; bases with no gene match: 14. In germline, CDR1 is SGHNT, CDR2 YYREEE (reference sequence). There are 16 residues in the CDR3. The DNA of the CDR3 is TGTGCCAGCAGCCCGAGGACAGGAACGGGTTGGAACATTCAGTACTTC. As protein: CASSPRTGTGWNIQYF.

This clonotype was seen a single time. The genes are TRBV19 and TRBJ2-3; TRBD1 aligns across 10 bases. Germline-derived CDR1 and CDR2 are LNHDA and SQIVND (reference sequence). With V trimmed by 3 bases and J by 3 bases, 3 bases remained unmatched. CDR3 size: 15 residues. CDR3: CASSMPGQGTDTQYF. The CDR3 region has the DNA TGTGCCAGTAGTATGCCGGGACAGGGGACAGATACGCAGTATTTT.

This clonotype was found a few times. The junction departs from the called germline gene at one end, perhaps through a read error. CDR3 protein: CASSLGAGGSSNEQFF. CDR3 nucleotide sequence: TGTGCCAGCAGCTTAGGCGCGGGAGGTTCCTCCAATGAGCAGTTCTTC. This sequence joins TRBV11-2 and TRBJ2-1; 8 nucleotides match TRBD2. The germline CDR1 and CDR2 sequences are SGHAT and FQNNGV. This CDR3 comprises 16 residues.

This clonotype has a count of ten or more. This chain uses TRBV18 with TRBJ1-1; D remains ambiguous. This CDR3 spans 13 amino acids. Germline V CDR1 and CDR2: KGHSH, LQKENI. Trimming took off 2 bases at V and 4 bases at J, with 8 bases between the two ends. This CDR3 reads CASSPGPSTEAFF. In DNA form, the CDR3 reads TGTGCCAGCTCACCAGGGCCAAGCACTGAAGCTTTCTTT.